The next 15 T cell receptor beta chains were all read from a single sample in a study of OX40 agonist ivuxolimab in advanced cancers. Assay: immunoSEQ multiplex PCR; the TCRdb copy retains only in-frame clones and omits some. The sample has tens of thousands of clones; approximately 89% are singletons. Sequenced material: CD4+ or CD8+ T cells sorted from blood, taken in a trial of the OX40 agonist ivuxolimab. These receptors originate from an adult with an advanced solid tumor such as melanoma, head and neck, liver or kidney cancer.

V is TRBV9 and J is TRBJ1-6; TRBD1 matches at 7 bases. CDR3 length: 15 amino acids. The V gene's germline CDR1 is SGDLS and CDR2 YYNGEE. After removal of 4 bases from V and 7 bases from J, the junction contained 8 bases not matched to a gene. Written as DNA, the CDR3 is TGTGCCAGCAGCTCCATGGGACAGCCAAATTCACCCCTCCACTTT. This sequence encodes CASSSMGQPNSPLHF.

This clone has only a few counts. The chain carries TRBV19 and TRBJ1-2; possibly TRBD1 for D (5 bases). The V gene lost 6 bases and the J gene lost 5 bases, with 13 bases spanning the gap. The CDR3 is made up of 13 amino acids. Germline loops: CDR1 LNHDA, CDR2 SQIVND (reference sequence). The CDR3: CASSTGHSYGYTF. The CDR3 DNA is TGTGCCAGTAGCACAGGACACTCGTATGGCTACACCTTC.

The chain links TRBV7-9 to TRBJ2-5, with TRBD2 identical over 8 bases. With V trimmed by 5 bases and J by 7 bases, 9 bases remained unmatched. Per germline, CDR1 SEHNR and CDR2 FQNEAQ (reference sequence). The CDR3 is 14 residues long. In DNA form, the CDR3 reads TGTGCCAGCAGCAAGACTAGCGCTTTTGGGACCCAGTACTTC. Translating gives CASSKTSAFGTQYF.

CDR3 amino acids: CASNPDGLNTEAFF. CDR3 bases: TGTGCCAGCAACCCGGACGGGTTGAACACTGAAGCTTTCTTT. The chain carries TRBV7-9 and TRBJ1-1; D is ambiguous. Germline V gene data show CDR1 as SEHNR and CDR2 as FQNEAQ (reference sequence). V dropped 7 bases and J dropped 0 bases, with 12 bases sitting between them. The CDR3 is 14 amino acids.

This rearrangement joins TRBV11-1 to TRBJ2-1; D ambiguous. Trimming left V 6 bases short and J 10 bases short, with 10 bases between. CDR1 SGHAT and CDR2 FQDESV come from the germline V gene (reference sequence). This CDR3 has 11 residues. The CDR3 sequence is CASRLRIEQFF. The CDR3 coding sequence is TGTGCCAGCAGGTTGAGGATAGAGCAGTTCTTC.

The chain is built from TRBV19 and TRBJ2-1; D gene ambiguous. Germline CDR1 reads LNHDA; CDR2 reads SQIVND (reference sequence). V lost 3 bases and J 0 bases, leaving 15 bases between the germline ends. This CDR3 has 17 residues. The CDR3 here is CASSISNLDGSYNEQFF. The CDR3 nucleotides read TGTGCCAGTAGTATTAGTAATTTGGATGGCTCCTACAATGAGCAGTTCTTC. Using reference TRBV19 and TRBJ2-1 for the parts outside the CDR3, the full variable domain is DGGITQSPKYLFRKEGQNVTLSCEQNLNHDAMYWYRQDPGQGLRLIYYSQIVNDFQKGDIAEGYSVSREKKESFPLTVTSAQKNPTAFYLCASSISNLDGSYNEQFFGPGTRLTVL.

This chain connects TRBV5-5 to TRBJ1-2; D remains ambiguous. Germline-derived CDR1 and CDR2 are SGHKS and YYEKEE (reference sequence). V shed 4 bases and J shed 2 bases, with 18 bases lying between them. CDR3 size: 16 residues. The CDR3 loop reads CASSPLILTRNYGYTF. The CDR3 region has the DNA TGTGCCAGCAGCCCCTTAATACTAACAAGGAACTATGGCTACACCTTC.

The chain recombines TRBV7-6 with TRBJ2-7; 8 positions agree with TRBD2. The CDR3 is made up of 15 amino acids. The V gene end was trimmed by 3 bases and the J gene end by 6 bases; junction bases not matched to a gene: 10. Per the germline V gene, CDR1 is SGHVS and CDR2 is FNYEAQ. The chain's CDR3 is CASSFSAGGIGEQYF. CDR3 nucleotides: TGTGCCAGCAGCTTTTCGGCGGGGGGCATAGGCGAGCAGTACTTC.

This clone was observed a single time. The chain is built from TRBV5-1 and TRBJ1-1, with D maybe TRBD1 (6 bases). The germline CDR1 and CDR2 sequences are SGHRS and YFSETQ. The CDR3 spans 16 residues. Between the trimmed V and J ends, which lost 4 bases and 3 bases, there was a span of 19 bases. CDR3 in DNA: TGCGCCAGCAGCCCGGGGGCCGGGATCGGGGACACTGAAGCTTTCTTT. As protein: CASSPGAGIGDTEAFF.

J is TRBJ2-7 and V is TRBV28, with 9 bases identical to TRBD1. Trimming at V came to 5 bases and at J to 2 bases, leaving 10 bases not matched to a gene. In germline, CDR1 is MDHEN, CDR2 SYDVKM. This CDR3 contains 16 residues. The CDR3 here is CASSPGPGQGPYEQYF. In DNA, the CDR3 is TGTGCCAGCAGTCCAGGGCCGGGACAGGGCCCCTACGAGCAGTACTTC.

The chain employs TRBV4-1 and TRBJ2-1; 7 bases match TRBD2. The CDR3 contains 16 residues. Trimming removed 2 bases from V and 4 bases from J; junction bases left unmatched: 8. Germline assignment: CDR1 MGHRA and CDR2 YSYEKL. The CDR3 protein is CASSQRGAGLYNEQFF. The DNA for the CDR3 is TGCGCCAGCAGCCAAAGGGGAGCGGGGCTTTACAATGAGCAGTTCTTC.

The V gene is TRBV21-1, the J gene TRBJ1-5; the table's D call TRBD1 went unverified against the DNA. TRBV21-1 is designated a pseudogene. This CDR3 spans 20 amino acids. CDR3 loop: CASSKDPNQTGAQSNQPQHF. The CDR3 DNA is TGTGCCAGCAGCAAAGACCCGAATCAGACAGGGGCGCAAAGCAATCAGCCCCAGCATTTT.

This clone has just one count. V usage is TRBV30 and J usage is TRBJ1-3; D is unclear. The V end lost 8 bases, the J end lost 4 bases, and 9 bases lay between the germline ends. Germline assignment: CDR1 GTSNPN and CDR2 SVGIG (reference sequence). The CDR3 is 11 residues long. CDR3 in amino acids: CAVKSGNTIYF. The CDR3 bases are TGTGCCGTAAAAAGCGGAAACACCATATATTTT.

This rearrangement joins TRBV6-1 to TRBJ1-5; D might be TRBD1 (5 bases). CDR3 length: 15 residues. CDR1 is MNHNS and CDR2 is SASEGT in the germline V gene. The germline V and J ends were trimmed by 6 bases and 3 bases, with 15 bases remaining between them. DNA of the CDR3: TGTGCCAGCAGAGTCCCTGGGGGGGTCAATCAGCCCCAGCATTTT. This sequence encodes CASRVPGGVNQPQHF.

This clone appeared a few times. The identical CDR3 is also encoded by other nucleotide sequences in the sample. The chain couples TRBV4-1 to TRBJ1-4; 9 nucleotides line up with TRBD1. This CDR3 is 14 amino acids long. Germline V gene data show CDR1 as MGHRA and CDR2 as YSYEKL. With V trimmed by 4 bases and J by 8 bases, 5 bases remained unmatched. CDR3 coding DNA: TGCGCCAGCAGCCCCGGGACAGGGTCCGAAAAACTGTTTTTT. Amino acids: CASSPGTGSEKLFF.